The source of this TCR beta chain is a study of STAT5B mutations in CD4+ large granular lymphocyte leukemia. This CDR3 is 18 amino acids long. CDR1 SGHRS and CDR2 YFSETQ come from the germline V gene. V lost 4 bases and J lost 2; bases outside the gene matches: 10. Sequencing used immunoSEQ multiplex PCR; TCRdb keeps in-frame clones, though not all of them. The data contain around 35,000 clones, about two thirds of them singletons. This sequence joins TRBV5-1 and TRBJ1-5, with 12 bases that match TRBD1. The source of this sequence is a human donor in good health. The sample consisted of CD4+ T cells from blood buffy coats. Here the CDR3 DNA reads TGCGCCAGCAGCCCCGGGACAGGGGGCTCAATCGGCAATCAGCCCCAGCATTTT. Protein product: CASSPGTGGSIGNQPQHF. Variable domain in full (rest from reference TRBV5-1 and TRBJ1-5): KAGVTQTPRYLIKTRGQQVTLSCSPISGHRSVSWYQQTPGQGLQFLFEYFSETQRNKGNFPGRFSGRQFSNSRSEMNVSTLELGDSALYLCASSPGTGGSIGNQPQHFGDGTRLSIL.